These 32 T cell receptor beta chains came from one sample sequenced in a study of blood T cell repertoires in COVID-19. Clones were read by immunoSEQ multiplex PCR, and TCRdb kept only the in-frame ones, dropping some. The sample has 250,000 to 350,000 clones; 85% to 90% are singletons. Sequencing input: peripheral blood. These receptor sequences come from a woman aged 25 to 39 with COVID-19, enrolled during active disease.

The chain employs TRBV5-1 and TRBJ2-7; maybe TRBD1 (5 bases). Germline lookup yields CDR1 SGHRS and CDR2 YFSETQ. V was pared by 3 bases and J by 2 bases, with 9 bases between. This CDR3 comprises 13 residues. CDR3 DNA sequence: TGCGCCAGCAGCTACGACAGAACCTACGAGCAGTACTTC. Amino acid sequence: CASSYDRTYEQYF.

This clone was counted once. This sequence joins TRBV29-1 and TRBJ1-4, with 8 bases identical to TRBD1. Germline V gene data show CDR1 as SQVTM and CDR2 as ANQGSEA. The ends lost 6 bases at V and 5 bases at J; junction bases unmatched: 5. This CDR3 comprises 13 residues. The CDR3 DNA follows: TGCAGCGTGGGGGACAGGCGGAATGAAAAACTGTTTTTT. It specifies CSVGDRRNEKLFF. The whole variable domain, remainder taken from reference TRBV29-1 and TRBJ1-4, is SAVISQKPSRDICQRGTSLTIQCQVDSQVTMMFWYRQQPGQSLTLIATANQGSEATYESGFVIDKFPISRPNLTFSTLTVSNMSPEDSSIYLCSVGDRRNEKLFFGSGTQLSVL.

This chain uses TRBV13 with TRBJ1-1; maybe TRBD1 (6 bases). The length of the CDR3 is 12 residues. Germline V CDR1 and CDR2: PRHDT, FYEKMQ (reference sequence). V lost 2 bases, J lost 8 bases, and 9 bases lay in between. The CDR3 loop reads CASSLIRGEAFF. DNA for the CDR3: TGTGCCAGCAGCTTAATAAGGGGGGAAGCTTTCTTT.

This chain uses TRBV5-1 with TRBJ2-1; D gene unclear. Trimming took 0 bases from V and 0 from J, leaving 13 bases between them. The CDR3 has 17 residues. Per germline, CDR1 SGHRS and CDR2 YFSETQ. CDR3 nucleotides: TGCGCCAGCAGCTTGGGGGCCGGTCGTAGCTCCTACAATGAGCAGTTCTTC. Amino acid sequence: CASSLGAGRSSYNEQFF.

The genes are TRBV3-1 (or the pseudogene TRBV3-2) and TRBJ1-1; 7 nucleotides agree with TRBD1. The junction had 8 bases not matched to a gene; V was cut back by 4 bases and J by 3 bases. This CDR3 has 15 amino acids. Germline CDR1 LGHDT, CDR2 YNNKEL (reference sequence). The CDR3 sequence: CASSRLYRGYTEAFF. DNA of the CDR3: TGTGCCAGCAGCCGCCTTTACAGGGGCTACACTGAAGCTTTCTTT.

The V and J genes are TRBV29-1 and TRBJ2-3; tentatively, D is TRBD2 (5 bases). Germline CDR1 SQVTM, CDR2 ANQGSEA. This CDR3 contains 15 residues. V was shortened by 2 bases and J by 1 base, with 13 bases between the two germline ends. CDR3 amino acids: CSVESAGGRTDTQYF. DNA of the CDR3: TGCAGCGTTGAATCCGCGGGCGGACGCACAGATACGCAGTATTTT.

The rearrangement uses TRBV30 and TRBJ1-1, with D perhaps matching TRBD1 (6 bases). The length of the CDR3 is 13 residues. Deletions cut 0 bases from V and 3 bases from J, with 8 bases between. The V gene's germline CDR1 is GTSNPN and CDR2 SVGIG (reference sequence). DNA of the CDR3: TGTGCCTGGAGTGTGGACAGCTACACTGAAGCTTTCTTT. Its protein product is CAWSVDSYTEAFF. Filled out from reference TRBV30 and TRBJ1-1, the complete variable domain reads SQTIHQWPATLVQPVGSPLSLECTVEGTSNPNLYWYRQAAGRGLQLLFYSVGIGQISSEVPQNLSASRPQDRQFILSSKKLLLSDSGFYLCAWSVDSYTEAFFGQGTRLTVV.

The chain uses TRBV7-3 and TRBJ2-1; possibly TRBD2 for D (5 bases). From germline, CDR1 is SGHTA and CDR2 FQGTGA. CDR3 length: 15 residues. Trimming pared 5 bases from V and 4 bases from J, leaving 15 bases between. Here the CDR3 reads CASSLGSDFYNEQFF. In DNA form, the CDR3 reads TGTGCCAGCAGCCTGGGATCGGACTTTTACAATGAGCAGTTCTTC. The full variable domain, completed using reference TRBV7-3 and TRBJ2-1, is GAGVSQTPSNKVTEKGKYVELRCDPISGHTALYWYRQSLGQGPEFLIYFQGTGAADDSGLPNDRFFAVRPEGSVSTLKIQRTERGDSAVYLCASSLGSDFYNEQFFGPGTRLTVL.

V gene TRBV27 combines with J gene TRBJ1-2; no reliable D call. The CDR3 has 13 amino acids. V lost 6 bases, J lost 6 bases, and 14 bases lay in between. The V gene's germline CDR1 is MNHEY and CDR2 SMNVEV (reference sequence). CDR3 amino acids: CASSPQLVHGYTF. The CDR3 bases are TGTGCCAGCAGCCCCCAACTCGTCCATGGCTACACCTTC.

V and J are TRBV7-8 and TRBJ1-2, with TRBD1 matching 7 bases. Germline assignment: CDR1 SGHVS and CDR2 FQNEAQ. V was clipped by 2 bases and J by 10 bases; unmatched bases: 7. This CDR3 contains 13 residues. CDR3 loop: CASSLTRQGLYTF. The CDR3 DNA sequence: TGTGCCAGCAGCTTAACTAGACAGGGTCTCTACACCTTC.

The CDR3 DNA is TGTGCCAGCAGTGAAGCTTTGGCTAGCGGGAGTAACGAGCAGTACTTC. Its translation: CASSEALASGSNEQYF. This chain connects TRBV6-1 to TRBJ2-7, with TRBD2 matching over 10 bases. This CDR3 spans 16 amino acids. The V and J ends lost 0 bases and 5 bases, in that order; junction bases with no gene match: 7. Germline V lookup: CDR1 MNHNS, CDR2 SASEGT.

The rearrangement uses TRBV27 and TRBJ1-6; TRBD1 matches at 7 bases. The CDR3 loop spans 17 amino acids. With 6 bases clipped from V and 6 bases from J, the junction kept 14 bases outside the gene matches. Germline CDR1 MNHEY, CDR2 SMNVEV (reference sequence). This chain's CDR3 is CASRLRPGTDINSPLHF. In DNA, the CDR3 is TGTGCCAGCAGACTTAGACCCGGGACAGACATTAATTCACCCCTCCACTTT.

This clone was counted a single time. The CDR3 sequence is CASSLMGAVGELFF. CDR3 DNA sequence: TGTGCCAGCAGTTTAATGGGGGCCGTCGGGGAGCTGTTTTTT. The chain links TRBV28 to TRBJ2-2; D might be TRBD1 (6 bases). The CDR3 is made up of 14 amino acids. Germline-derived CDR1 and CDR2 are MDHEN and SYDVKM. V was cut by 2 bases and J by 7 bases, with 11 bases left in between.

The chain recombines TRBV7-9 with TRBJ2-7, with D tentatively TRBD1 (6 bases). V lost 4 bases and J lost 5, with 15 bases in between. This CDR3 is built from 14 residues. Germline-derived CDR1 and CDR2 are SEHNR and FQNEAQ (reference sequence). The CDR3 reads CASSSQGRSHEQYF. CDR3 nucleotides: TGTGCCAGCAGCTCCCAGGGGAGAAGCCACGAGCAGTACTTC.

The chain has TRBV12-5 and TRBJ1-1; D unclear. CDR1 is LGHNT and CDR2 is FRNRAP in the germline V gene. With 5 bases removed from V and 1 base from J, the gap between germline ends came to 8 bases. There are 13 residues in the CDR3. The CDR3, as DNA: TGTGCTAGTGGTACCCCAGAGAACACTGAAGCTTTCTTT. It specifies CASGTPENTEAFF.

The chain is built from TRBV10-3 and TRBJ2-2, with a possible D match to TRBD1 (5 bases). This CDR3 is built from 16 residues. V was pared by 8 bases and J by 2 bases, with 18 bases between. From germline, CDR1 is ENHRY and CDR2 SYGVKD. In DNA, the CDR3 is TGTGCCATCTGCCCTTCGTGGCAGGGCAACACCGGGGAGCTGTTTTTT. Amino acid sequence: CAICPSWQGNTGELFF.

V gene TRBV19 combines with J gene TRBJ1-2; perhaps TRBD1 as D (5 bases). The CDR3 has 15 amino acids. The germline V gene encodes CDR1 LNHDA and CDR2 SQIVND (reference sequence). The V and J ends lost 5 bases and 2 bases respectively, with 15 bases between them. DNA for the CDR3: TGTGCCAGTAGTGTTCGACGGACATTCAACTATGGCTACACCTTC. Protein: CASSVRRTFNYGYTF.

CDR3 in DNA: TGCAGCGTTGGTGTCGGGAGCACAGATACGCAGTATTTT. Protein: CSVGVGSTDTQYF. The chain employs TRBV29-1 and TRBJ2-3; D gene ambiguous. V gave up 4 bases and J gave up 0 bases, with 8 bases separating them. Germline V lookup: CDR1 SQVTM, CDR2 ANQGSEA. The CDR3 covers 13 residues.

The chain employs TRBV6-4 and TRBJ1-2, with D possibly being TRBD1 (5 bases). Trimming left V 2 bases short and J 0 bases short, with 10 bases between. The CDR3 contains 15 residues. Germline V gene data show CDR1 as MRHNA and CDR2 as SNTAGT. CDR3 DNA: TGTGCCAGCAGTGACGACAGCCGTGCTAACTATGGCTACACCTTC. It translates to CASSDDSRANYGYTF.

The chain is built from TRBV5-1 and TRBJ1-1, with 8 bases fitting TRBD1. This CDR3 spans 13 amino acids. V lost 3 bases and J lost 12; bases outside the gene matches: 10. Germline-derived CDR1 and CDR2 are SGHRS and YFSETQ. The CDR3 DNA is TGCGCCAGCAGCTGGGATCCGGGACAGGAAACTTTCTTT. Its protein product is CASSWDPGQETFF.

The CDR3 is CSASAGGIPGNTIYF. DNA of the CDR3: TGCAGTGCTAGTGCCGGGGGAATACCTGGAAACACCATATATTTT. The chain has TRBV20-1 and TRBJ1-3; maybe TRBD1 (5 bases). The CDR3 loop spans 15 amino acids. Germline V gene lookup returns CDR1 DFQATT and CDR2 SNEGSKA (reference sequence). With 3 bases removed from V and 2 bases from J, the gap between germline ends came to 14 bases.

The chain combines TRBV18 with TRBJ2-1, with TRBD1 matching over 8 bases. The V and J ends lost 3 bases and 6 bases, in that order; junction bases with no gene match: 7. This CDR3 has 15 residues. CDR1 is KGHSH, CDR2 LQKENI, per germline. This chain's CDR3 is CASSPSGQGSNEQFF. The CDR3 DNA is TGTGCCAGCTCACCTAGTGGACAGGGAAGCAATGAGCAGTTCTTC.

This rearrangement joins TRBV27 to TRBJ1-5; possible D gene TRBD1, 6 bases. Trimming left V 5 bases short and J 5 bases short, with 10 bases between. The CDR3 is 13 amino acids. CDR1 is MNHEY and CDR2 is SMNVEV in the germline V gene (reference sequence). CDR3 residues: CASSEQGYQPQHF. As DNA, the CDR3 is TGTGCCAGCAGTGAACAGGGCTATCAGCCCCAGCATTTT.

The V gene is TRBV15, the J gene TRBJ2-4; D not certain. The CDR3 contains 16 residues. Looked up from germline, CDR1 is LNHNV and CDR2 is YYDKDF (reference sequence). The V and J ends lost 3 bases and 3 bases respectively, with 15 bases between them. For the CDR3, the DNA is TGTGCCACCAGCAGGGCACTTAGGCAGGTCAAAAACATTCAGTACTTC. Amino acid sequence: CATSRALRQVKNIQYF.

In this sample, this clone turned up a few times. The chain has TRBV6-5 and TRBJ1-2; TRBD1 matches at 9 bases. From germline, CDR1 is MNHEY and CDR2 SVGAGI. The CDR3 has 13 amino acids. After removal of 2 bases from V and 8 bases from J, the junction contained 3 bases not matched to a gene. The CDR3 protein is CASSYGTGRGYTF. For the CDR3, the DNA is TGTGCCAGCAGTTACGGGACAGGGAGGGGCTACACCTTC.

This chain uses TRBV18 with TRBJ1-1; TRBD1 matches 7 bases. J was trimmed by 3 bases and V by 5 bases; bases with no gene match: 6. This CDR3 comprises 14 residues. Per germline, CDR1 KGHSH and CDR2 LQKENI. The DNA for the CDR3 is TGTGCCAGCTCATCGACAGGGTTGGACACTGAAGCTTTCTTT. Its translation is CASSSTGLDTEAFF. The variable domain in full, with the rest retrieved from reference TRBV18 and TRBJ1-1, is NAGVMQNPRHLVRRRGQEARLRCSPMKGHSHVYWYRQLPEEGLKFMVYLQKENIIDESGMPKERFSAEFPKEGPSILRIQQVVRGDSAAYFCASSSTGLDTEAFFGQGTRLTVV.

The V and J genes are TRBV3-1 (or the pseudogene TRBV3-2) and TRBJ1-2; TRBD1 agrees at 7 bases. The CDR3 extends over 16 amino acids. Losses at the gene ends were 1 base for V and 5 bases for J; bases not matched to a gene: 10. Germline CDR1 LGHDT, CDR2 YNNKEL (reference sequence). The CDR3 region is CASSQGPWTGHYGYTF. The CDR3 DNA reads TGTGCCAGCAGCCAAGGGCCCTGGACAGGCCATTATGGCTACACCTTC.

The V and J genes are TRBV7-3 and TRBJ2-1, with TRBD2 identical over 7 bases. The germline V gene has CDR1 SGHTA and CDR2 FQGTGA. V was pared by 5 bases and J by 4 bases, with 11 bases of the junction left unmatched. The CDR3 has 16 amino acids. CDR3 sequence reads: CASSLLADPYYNEQFF. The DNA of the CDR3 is TGTGCCAGCAGCCTCCTAGCGGATCCGTATTACAATGAGCAGTTCTTC. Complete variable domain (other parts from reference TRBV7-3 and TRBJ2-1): GAGVSQTPSNKVTEKGKYVELRCDPISGHTALYWYRQSLGQGPEFLIYFQGTGAADDSGLPNDRFFAVRPEGSVSTLKIQRTERGDSAVYLCASSLLADPYYNEQFFGPGTRLTVL.

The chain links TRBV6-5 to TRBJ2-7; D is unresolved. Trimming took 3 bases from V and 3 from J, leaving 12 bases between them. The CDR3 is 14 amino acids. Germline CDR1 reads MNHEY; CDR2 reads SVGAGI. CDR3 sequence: CASSYAPTGYEQYF. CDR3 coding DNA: TGTGCCAGCAGTTATGCCCCTACGGGCTACGAGCAGTACTTC.

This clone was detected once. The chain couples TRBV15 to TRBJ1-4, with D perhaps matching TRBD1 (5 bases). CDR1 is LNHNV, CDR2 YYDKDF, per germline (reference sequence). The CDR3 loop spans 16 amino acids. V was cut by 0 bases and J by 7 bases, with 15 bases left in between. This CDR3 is CATSREDGREGEKLFF. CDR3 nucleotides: TGTGCCACCAGCAGAGAGGACGGCAGGGAGGGTGAAAAACTGTTTTTT.

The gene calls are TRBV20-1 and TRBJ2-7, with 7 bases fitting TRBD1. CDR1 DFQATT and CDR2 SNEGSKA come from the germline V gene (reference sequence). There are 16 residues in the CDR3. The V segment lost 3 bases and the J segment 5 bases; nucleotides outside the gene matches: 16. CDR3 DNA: TGCAGTGCTAGTTTTATCGGGACAGCCAGGAGTGACGAGCAGTACTTC. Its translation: CSASFIGTARSDEQYF.

The CDR3 DNA sequence: TGTGCCAGCAGTGACCATAGGACAGGGGGACGTAACTATGGCTACACCTTC. Translating it yields CASSDHRTGGRNYGYTF. The chain has TRBV6-1 and TRBJ1-2; 10 nucleotides match TRBD1. Trimming at V came to 3 bases and at J to 1 base, leaving 8 bases not matched to a gene. This CDR3 comprises 17 residues. Germline-derived CDR1 and CDR2 are MNHNS and SASEGT.